This entry lists 18 T cell receptor beta chains sequenced from one sample in a study of vaccination and CD4 T cells after COVID-19. Scientists ran DNA taken from cultured CD4+ T cells through the Oncomine TCR Beta short-read assay for sequencing. TCRdb processed the PCR reads anew with MiXCR; each CDR3 protein has one entry. This sample has around 15,000 distinct CDR3 sequences, with around 40% found just once. The antigens these receptors bind are not known. Treatment here: approximately nine-day PBMC culture with coronavirus spike peptide pools or control peptides (ViraFEST assay). Sequences were derived from CD4+ T cells from blood, cultured in vitro, sampled before SARS-CoV-2 vaccination. The origin of the receptors is a human donor who had recovered from COVID-19.

This rearrangement joins TRBV12-3 or TRBV12-4 to TRBJ1-2; a possible D gene is TRBD1 (5 bases). The CDR3 is 16 amino acids. V was trimmed by 3 bases and J by 5 bases, leaving 19 bases between them. The CDR3 DNA sequence: TGTGCCAGCAGTTTCAAGGGAGGGACCCTCCAGTATGGCTACACCTTC. Residues: CASSFKGGTLQYGYTF.

V usage is TRBV11-2 and J usage is TRBJ2-3; no reliable D call. V was shortened by 1 base and J by 2 bases, with 7 bases between the two germline ends. CDR3 length equals 14 residues. Germline lookup yields CDR1 SGHAT and CDR2 FQNNGV. CDR3 protein: CASSLGRTTDTQYF. CDR3 bases: TGTGCCAGCAGCTTAGGGCGGACCACAGATACGCAGTATTTT.

V usage is TRBV7-2 and J usage is TRBJ1-1, with TRBD1 as a possible D gene (5 bases). The CDR3 has 14 residues. Trimming took 3 bases from V and 11 from J, leaving 19 bases between them. Germline V gene sequence: CDR1 SGHTA, CDR2 FQGNSA. In nucleotides, the CDR3 is TGTGCCAGCAGCTTCTCTTCCCGGGGGGGGAGCGCTTTCTTT. Translation: CASSFSSRGGSAFF. Full variable domain (remainder filled in from reference TRBV7-2 and TRBJ1-1): GAGVSQSPSNKVTEKGKDVELRCDPISGHTALYWYRQSLGQGLEFLIYFQGNSAPDKSGLPSDRFSAERTGGSVSTLTIQRTQQEDSAVYLCASSFSSRGGSAFFGQGTRLTVV.

The chain has TRBV11-2 and TRBJ1-4; D is perhaps TRBD1 (6 bases). This CDR3 has 15 amino acids. Deletions cut 1 base from V and 7 bases from J, with 13 bases between. In germline, CDR1 is SGHAT, CDR2 FQNNGV. The CDR3 region is CASSLVGALGEKLFF. The DNA of the CDR3 is TGTGCCAGCAGCTTAGTGGGGGCGCTGGGTGAAAAACTGTTTTTT.

The gene calls are TRBV29-1 and TRBJ2-3; tentatively, D is TRBD2 (6 bases). CDR1 is SQVTM, CDR2 ANQGSEA, per germline. V shed 3 bases and J shed 4 bases, with 8 bases lying between them. The CDR3 length is 12 residues. The CDR3 DNA follows: TGCAGCGTTGACGTAGCGGCAGATACGCAGTATTTT. Its translation is CSVDVAADTQYF.

The V gene is TRBV6-1, the J gene TRBJ2-7, with TRBD2 matching over 11 bases. This CDR3 is 13 amino acids long. J gave up 4 bases and V 6 bases, and 2 bases lay outside the gene matches. The V gene's germline CDR1 is MNHNS and CDR2 SASEGT. The CDR3 nucleotides read TGTGCCAGCAGGGCTAGCGGGAGGTACGAGCAGTACTTC. This sequence encodes CASRASGRYEQYF.

The rearrangement uses TRBV7-3 and TRBJ2-5, with a tentative D call TRBD2 (6 bases). Germline V gives CDR1 SGHTA, CDR2 FQGTGA. The CDR3 totals 13 residues. V gave up 5 bases and J gave up 7 bases, with 14 bases separating them. The CDR3 spells CASSPNDGGTQYF. The CDR3 DNA follows: TGTGCCAGCAGCCCCAACGACGGGGGGACCCAGTACTTC.

This clonotype was observed a few times. The chain carries TRBV6-1 and TRBJ1-2; 9 bases agree with TRBD1. V dropped 6 bases and J dropped 3; count of bases not matched to a gene: 5. Germline loops: CDR1 MNHNS, CDR2 SASEGT. This CDR3 comprises 14 residues. The CDR3 DNA is TGTGCCAGCAGGGACAGGGGCTACGACTATGGCTACACCTTC. This encodes CASRDRGYDYGYTF.

The chain couples TRBV20-1 to TRBJ2-1; D perhaps matches TRBD2 (7 bases). The CDR3 spans 13 residues. Trimming pared 7 bases from V and 6 bases from J, leaving 16 bases between. Germline values: CDR1 DFQATT, CDR2 SNEGSKA (reference sequence). The CDR3, as DNA: TGCAGTGGAGGGGGGGCCTCTGGCAATGAGCAGTTCTTC. Residues: CSGGGASGNEQFF.

The chain uses TRBV6-1 and TRBJ2-1; D gene unclear. The CDR3 is made up of 11 amino acids. Per germline, CDR1 MNHNS and CDR2 SASEGT. V lost 2 bases, J lost 7 bases, and 3 bases lay in between. The CDR3 sequence is CASSEWNEQFF. DNA for the CDR3: TGTGCCAGCAGTGAATGGAATGAGCAGTTCTTC.

The V gene is TRBV18, the J gene TRBJ2-1, with 7 nucleotides matching TRBD2. The CDR3 is 15 amino acids. The V gene end was trimmed by 1 base and the J gene end by 5 bases; junction bases not matched to a gene: 5. The V gene's germline CDR1 is KGHSH and CDR2 LQKENI. DNA of the CDR3: TGTGCCAGCTCACCACGCCGGCTAGCGGACAATGAGCAGTTCTTC. This gives the protein CASSPRRLADNEQFF.

The V call is TRBV10-2, the J call TRBJ1-2, with D perhaps TRBD1 (5 bases). The CDR3 totals 15 residues. V shed 6 bases and J shed 2 bases, with 16 bases lying between them. Germline V gene lookup returns CDR1 WSHSY and CDR2 SAAADI. CDR3 sequence: CASRGNTGFNYGYTF. CDR3 in DNA: TGCGCCAGCAGGGGGAATACAGGATTCAACTATGGCTACACCTTC.

The table lists this clonotype with a few counts. The CDR3 protein is CASSFAREDTQYF. The CDR3 nucleotides read TGTGCCAGCAGCTTCGCTCGGGAAGATACGCAGTATTTT. This chain connects TRBV5-4 to TRBJ2-3; D possibly corresponds to TRBD2 (5 bases). The germline gives CDR1 SGHNT, CDR2 YYREEE (reference sequence). This CDR3 has 13 residues. The V gene lost 2 bases and the J gene lost 5 bases, with 9 bases spanning the gap.

This clonotype appeared a few times. This sequence joins TRBV19 and TRBJ1-1; D remains unclear. The CDR3 has 15 residues. Germline CDR1 is LNHDA and CDR2 is SQIVND (reference sequence). V was cut by 2 bases and J by 0 bases, with 10 bases left in between. The CDR3 nucleotides are TGTGCCAGTAGTATACCGGGTGGGGTGAACACTGAAGCTTTCTTT. Translation: CASSIPGGVNTEAFF. The whole variable domain, filled in from reference TRBV19 and TRBJ1-1, reads DGGITQSPKYLFRKEGQNVTLSCEQNLNHDAMYWYRQDPGQGLRLIYYSQIVNDFQKGDIAEGYSVSREKKESFPLTVTSAQKNPTAFYLCASSIPGGVNTEAFFGQGTRLTVV.

This clonotype was detected only a few times. The genes are TRBV6-1 and TRBJ2-2; 8 nucleotides line up with TRBD1. The junction had 9 bases not matched to a gene; V was cut back by 5 bases and J by 4 bases. CDR1 is MNHNS and CDR2 is SASEGT in the germline V gene. This CDR3 has 16 amino acids. In nucleotides, the CDR3 is TGTGCCAGCAGTCCCTATCGAGACAGGGGCACCGGGGAGCTGTTTTTT. Translation gives CASSPYRDRGTGELFF.

Concerning this clonotype itself: At one end the junction does not follow the germline gene, possibly because of a read error. This rearrangement joins TRBV6-2 or TRBV6-3 to TRBJ2-7; 9 bases line up with TRBD1. CDR3 length equals 16 residues. Germline V gene lookup returns CDR1 MNHEY and CDR2 SVGEGT. The CDR3 nucleotides read TGTGTCAGCAGGTCCAACAGGGGGCAGGAATGGGACGAGCAGTACTTC. This sequence encodes CVSRSNRGQEWDEQYF.

This clonotype was picked up a small number of times. The gene calls are TRBV7-2 and TRBJ1-6, with 8 bases identical to TRBD1. Germline assignment: CDR1 SGHTA and CDR2 FQGNSA. CDR3 size: 17 residues. With V trimmed by 1 base and J by 4 bases, 6 bases remained unmatched. The CDR3 coding sequence is TGTGCCAGCAGCTTAGTGCGGACAGGGACATATAATTCACCCCTCCACTTT. Amino acids: CASSLVRTGTYNSPLHF. The full variable domain, rest sourced from reference TRBV7-2 and TRBJ1-6, is GAGVSQSPSNKVTEKGKDVELRCDPISGHTALYWYRQSLGQGLEFLIYFQGNSAPDKSGLPSDRFSAERTGGSVSTLTIQRTQQEDSAVYLCASSLVRTGTYNSPLHFGNGTRLTVT.

This clonotype was recorded only once. This sequence joins TRBV6-1 and TRBJ1-1; D might be TRBD1 (5 bases). The CDR3 totals 13 residues. From germline, CDR1 is MNHNS and CDR2 SASEGT. With 5 bases removed from V and 3 bases from J, the gap between germline ends came to 10 bases. The CDR3 loop reads CASSPGKDTEAFF. CDR3 in DNA: TGTGCCAGCAGTCCAGGGAAGGACACTGAAGCTTTCTTT.